This T cell receptor (beta chain) emerged from a study of human T cells and chemical hapten exposure. Study-level background: While the approximately 23-week study was under way, patients received diphenylcyclopropenone on the scalp every week. Patches with 0.01% DPC went on the upper back, and the tests were read at 6 days.

The sample holds a few counts of this clonotype. TCRdb redid the calling of the RACE reads with MiXCR, one entry per CDR3 protein. The data show approximately 52,000 distinct CDR3 sequences, 9.5% to 12% seen once. Documented time point: patch test 1, 2 weeks after DPC sensitization. Regarding treatment: therapeutic diphenylcyclopropenone sensitization with weekly scalp DPC. Total RNA was extracted from unfractionated whole blood. Looked up from germline, CDR1 is SGHAT and CDR2 is FQNNGV. The ends were cut back, 1 base at V and 4 bases at J, with 17 bases in the middle. There are 16 residues in the CDR3.

The V call is TRBV11-2, the J call TRBJ2-7; D possibly corresponds to TRBD1 (7 bases). This TCR came from a woman between 40 and 50 years old with alopecia areata. Some clones in this sample may be carry-over from other donors' samples. This sample comprised whole blood, obtained in connection with sensitization to the hapten diphenylcyclopropenone (DPC). CDR3 sequence reads: CASSLVPGDRSYEQYF. The CDR3 region has the DNA TGTGCCAGCAGCTTAGTCCCGGGGGACAGATCTTACGAGCAGTACTTC.